These 2 T cell receptor beta chains came from one sample sequenced in a study of type 1 and type 2 diabetes patients. PCR was run on genomic DNA. A primer set of 30 forward and 13 reverse primers amplified the CDR3. TCRdb analysed the multiplex PCR reads with MiXCR anew, one entry per CDR3 protein. The sample has a few hundred thousand distinct CDR3 sequences; over 45% are singletons. The specimen was peripheral blood mononuclear cells (PBMCs). The receptors originated from a man between 18 and 29 years old with type 2 diabetes.

As for this clonotype: This may be a read error, as it is one base from a much larger clone. This chain's CDR3 is CASGDAGGTNEQFF. Written as DNA, the CDR3 is TGTGCCAGCGGTGACGCCGGGGGAACCAATGAGCAGTTCTTC. V is TRBV2 and J is TRBJ2-1; D is possibly TRBD2 (6 bases). This CDR3 region has 14 residues. Germline V gene sequence: CDR1 SNHLY, CDR2 FYNNEI.

There are a few counts of this clonotype. The chain employs TRBV7-8 and TRBJ1-1; TRBD1 might be the D (5 bases). From germline, CDR1 is SGHVS and CDR2 FQNEAQ. The V end lost 5 bases, the J end lost 6 bases, and 13 bases lay between the germline ends. The CDR3 runs 13 residues. The CDR3: CASSEIRGAEAFF. Here the CDR3 DNA reads TGTGCCAGCAGCGAAATAAGGGGTGCTGAAGCTTTCTTT.